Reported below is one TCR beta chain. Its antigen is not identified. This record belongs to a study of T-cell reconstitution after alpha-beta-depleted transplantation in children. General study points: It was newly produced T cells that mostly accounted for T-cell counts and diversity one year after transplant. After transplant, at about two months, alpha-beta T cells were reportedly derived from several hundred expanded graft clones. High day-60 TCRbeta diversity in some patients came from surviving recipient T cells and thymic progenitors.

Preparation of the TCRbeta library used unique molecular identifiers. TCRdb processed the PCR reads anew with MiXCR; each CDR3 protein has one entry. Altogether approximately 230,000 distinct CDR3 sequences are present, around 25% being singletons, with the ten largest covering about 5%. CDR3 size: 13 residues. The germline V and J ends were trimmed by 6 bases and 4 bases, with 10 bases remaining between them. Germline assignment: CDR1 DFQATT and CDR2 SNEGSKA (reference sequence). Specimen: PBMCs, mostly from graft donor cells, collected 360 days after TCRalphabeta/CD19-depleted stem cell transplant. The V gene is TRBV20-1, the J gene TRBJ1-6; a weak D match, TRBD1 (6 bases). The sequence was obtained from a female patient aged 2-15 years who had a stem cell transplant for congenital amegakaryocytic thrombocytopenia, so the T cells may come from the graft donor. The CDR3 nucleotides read TGCAGTGCCGGGGACACGTATAATTCACCCCTCCACTTT. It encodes CSAGDTYNSPLHF.